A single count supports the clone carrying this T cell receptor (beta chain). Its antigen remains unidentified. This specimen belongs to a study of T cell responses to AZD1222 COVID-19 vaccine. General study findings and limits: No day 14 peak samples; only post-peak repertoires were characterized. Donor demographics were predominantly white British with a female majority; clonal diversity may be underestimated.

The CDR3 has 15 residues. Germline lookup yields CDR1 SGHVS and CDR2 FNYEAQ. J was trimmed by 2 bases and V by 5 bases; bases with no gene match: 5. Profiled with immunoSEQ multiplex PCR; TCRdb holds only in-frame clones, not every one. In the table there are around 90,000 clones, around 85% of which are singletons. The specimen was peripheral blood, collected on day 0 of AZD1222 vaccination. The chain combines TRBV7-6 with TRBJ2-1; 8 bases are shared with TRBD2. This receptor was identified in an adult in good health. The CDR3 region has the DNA TGTGCCAGCAGCGTAAGCGGGAGCACCTACAATGAGCAGTTCTTC. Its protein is CASSVSGSTYNEQFF. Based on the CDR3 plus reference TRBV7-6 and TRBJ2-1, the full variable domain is GAGVSQSPRYKVTKRGQDVALRCDPISGHVSLYWYRQALGQGPEFLTYFNYEAQQDKSGLPNDRFSAERPEGSISTLTIQRTEQRDSAMYRCASSVSGSTYNEQFFGPGTRLTVL.